The present T cell receptor (beta chain) was sequenced within a study of shared clonotypes between healthy human individuals. J lost 6 bases, V lost 6 bases, and 11 bases had no gene match. The CDR3 has 15 amino acids. In germline, CDR1 is MDHEN, CDR2 SYDVKM. The assay was immunoSEQ multiplex PCR, and TCRdb's table has in-frame clones only and misses some. The sample has more than 2 million clones; 80% to 95% are singletons. CD45RO-negative cells were positively selected for CCR7, leaving out terminally differentiated effector memory CD45RA+ cells. The sample comprised naive CD8+ T cells from PBMCs. This receptor was identified in a man aged 18 to 35 in good health. Some clones in this sample may be carry-over from other donors' samples. The rearrangement joins TRBV28 to TRBJ1-5; TRBD1 matches at 7 bases. The CDR3 coding sequence is TGTGCCAGCAGCTTGATAACAGGGGATGGTCAGCCCCAGCATTTT. Protein sequence: CASSLITGDGQPQHF.